This T cell receptor beta chain was identified during a study of blood T cell repertoires in COVID-19 (dated by TCRdb to 2018 to 2020). About the investigation overall: Collaborator samples came from the United States, Italy and Spain and covered acute and convalescent phases of COVID-19. The repertoires were made available in a free public database intended to serve as a resource for research on the immune response to SARS-CoV-2. Where available, HLA class I and class II types were taken from metadata supplied by the sample provider and were not determined by assay-based typing. The prospective study material was composed of cDNA or gDNA derived from T cells, B-cell-depleted T cells, or PBMCs. The samples were drawn from the first 160 participants of the ongoing ImmuneRACE study and from roughly 1,300 subjects provided by 6 global collaborators. Subjects who had been exposed to COVID-19, were actively infected with it, or had recovered from it provided the deeply sampled blood TCRbeta repertoires that made up the dataset. Sample metadata almost always included a de-identified subject ID, COVID-19 status, age in years and sex.

TCRbeta CDR3 regions were amplified from genomic DNA using the immunoSEQ Assay, a bias-controlled multiplex PCR. In the authors' own workflow: Nucleated cell counts per sample were estimated from amplification of reference gene primers within the assay. To quantify the absolute abundance of each unique TCRbeta CDR3 rearrangement, sequence reads were collapsed and filtered. For each sample, productive Simpson clonality was calculated as the square root of Simpson's diversity index over productive rearrangements. TCRdb took this table from immuneACCESS and kept in-frame rearrangements with V and J called. Such tables lack part of the clones; where checked against another copy, unresolved V genes explain under half of the gap, and the rest is unexplained. D and trimming were read from the DNA, whereas the V and J calls and clone size are those reported in that table. The sample table holds just over 300,000 clones, of which approximately 86% were seen once. The ten top clones hold just under 9% of the sample.

Enrolling through a virtual design, the prospective study's participants ranged in age from roughly 18 to 100 years and lived across roughly 24 United States geographic areas. In the prospective study, participants were assigned to cohorts based on the clinical history participants reported in a screening survey and a study questionnaire. Recovered participants in ImmuneRACE Cohort 3 were defined by two consecutive negative NP/OP PCR tests, clearance by a healthcare professional, or resolution of symptoms. In the prospective study, mobile phlebotomists collected whole blood, serum and a nasopharyngeal or oropharyngeal swab from each participant. Additional blood draws and questionnaires over an approximately two-month period could optionally be provided by prospective study participants. Blood samples from the prospective study were shipped frozen or at room temperature prior to DNA extraction.

About this clone: Its antigen is unknown. One junction end disagrees with the germline gene, perhaps due to a read error.

Study-wide conclusions, independent of this receptor: The quantity of clinical and demographic metadata differed by source and by participant and was supplied without curation.

From its cysteine to its phenylalanine, the CDR3 spans 13 amino acids. CDR3 DNA only is kept here, 39 bases in frame from base 1. CDR1 and CDR2 were assigned from the germline V gene (reference sequence) as LNHNV and YYDKDF. Recombination connected TRBV15 to TRBJ1-1; a tentative D call is TRBD1 (6 bases match). The receptor was derived from a woman younger than 30 who had recovered from COVID-19. The sequencing sample was made of PBMCs or T cells enriched from blood (not recorded which). The encoded CDR3 is CATSRERGTILRF. The nucleotides are TGTGCCACCAGCAGAGAGAGGGGGACCATTCTGCGGTTT.